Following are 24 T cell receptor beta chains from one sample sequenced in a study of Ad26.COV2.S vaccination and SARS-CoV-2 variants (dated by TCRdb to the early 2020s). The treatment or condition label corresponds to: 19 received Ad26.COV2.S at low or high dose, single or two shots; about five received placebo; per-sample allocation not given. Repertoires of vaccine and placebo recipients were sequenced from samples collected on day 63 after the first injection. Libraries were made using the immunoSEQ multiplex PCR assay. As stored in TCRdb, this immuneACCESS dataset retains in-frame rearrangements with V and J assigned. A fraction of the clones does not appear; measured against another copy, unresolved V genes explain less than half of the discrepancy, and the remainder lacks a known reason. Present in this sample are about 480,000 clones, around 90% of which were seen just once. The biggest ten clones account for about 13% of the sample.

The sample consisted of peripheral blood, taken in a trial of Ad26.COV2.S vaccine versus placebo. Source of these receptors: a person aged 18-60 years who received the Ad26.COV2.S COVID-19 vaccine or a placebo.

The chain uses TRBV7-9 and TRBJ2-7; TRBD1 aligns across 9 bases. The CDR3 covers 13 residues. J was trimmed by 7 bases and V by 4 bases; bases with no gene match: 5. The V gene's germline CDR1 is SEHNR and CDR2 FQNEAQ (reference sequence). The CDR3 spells CASSYKGQGEQYF. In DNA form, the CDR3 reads TGTGCCAGCAGCTATAAAGGACAGGGGGAGCAGTACTTC.

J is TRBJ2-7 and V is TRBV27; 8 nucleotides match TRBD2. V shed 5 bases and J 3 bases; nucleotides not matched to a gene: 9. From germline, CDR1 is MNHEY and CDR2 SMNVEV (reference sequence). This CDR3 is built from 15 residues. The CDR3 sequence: CASSLTGLGGYEQYF. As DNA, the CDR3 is TGTGCCAGCAGTCTCACGGGACTAGGAGGCTACGAGCAGTACTTC.

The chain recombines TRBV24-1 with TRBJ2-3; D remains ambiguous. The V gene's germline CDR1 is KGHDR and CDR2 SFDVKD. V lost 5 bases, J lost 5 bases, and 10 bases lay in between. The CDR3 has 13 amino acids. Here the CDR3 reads CATSVSSGDTQYF. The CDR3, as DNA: TGTGCCACCAGTGTTTCCTCGGGAGATACGCAGTATTTT.

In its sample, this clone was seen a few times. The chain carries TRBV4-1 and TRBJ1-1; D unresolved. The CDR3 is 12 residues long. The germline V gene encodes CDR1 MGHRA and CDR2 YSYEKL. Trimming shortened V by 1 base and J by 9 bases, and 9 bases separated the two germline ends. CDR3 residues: CASSQGRFQAFF. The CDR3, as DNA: TGCGCCAGCAGCCAAGGTCGGTTCCAAGCTTTCTTT.

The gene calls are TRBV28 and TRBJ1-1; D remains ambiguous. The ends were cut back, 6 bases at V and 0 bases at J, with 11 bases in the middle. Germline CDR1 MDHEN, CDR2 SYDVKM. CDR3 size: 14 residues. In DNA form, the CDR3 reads TGTGCCAGCAGCCCGCCGGCCGTGAACACTGAAGCTTTCTTT. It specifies CASSPPAVNTEAFF.

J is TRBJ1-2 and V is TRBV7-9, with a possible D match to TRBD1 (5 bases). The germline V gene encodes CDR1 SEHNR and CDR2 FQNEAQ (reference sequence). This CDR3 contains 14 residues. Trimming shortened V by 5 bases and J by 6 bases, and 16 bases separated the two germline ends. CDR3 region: CASSPNGAGDGYTF. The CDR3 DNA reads TGTGCCAGCAGCCCTAATGGGGCGGGGGATGGCTACACCTTC.

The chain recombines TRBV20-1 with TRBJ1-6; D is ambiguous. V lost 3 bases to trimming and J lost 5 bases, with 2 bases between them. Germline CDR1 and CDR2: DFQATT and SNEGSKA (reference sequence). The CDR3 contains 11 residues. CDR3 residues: CSASDNSPLHF. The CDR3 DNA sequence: TGCAGTGCTAGTGATAATTCACCCCTCCACTTT.

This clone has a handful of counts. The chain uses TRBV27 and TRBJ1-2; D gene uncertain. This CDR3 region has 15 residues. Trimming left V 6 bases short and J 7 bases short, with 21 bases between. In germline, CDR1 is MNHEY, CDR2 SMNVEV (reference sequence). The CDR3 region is CASRRISGPFGGYTF. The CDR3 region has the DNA TGTGCCAGCAGAAGGATTTCCGGGCCGTTCGGTGGCTACACCTTC.

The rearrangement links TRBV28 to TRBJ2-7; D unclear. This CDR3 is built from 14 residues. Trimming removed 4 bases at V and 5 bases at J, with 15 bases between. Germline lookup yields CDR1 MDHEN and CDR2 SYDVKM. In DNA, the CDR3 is TGTGCCAGCAGTTCCCCCGGCTCGGTCCACGAGCAGTACTTC. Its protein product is CASSSPGSVHEQYF.

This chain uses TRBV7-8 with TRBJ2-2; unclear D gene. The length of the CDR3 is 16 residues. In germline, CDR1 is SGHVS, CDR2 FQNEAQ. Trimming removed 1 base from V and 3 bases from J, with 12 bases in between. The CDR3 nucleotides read TGTGCCAGCAGCTTAGATTTGGGGTCCTACACCGGGGAGCTGTTTTTT. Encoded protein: CASSLDLGSYTGELFF. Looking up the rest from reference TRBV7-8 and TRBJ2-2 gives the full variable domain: GAGVSQSPRYKVAKRGQDVALRCDPISGHVSLFWYQQALGQGPEFLTYFQNEAQLDKSGLPSDRFFAERPEGSVSTLKIQRTQQEDSAVYLCASSLDLGSYTGELFFGEGSRLTVL.

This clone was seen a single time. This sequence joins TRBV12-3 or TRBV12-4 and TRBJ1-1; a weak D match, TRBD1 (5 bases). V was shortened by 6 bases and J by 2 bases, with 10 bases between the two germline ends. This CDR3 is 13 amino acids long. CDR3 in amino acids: CASRPGHNTEAFF. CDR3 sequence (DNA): TGTGCCAGCAGACCCGGACATAACACTGAAGCTTTCTTT.

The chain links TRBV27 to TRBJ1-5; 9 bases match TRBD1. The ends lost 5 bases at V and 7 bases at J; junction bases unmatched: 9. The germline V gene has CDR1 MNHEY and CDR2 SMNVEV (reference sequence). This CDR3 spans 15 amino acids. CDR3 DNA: TGTGCCAGCAGTATCCCCGGGACAGGGTTCCAGCCCCAGCATTTT. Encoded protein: CASSIPGTGFQPQHF.

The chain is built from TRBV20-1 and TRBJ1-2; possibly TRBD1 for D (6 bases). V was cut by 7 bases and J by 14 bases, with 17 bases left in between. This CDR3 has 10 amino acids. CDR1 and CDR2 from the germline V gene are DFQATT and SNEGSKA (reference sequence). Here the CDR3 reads CSVPGGQGTF. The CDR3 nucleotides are TGCAGTGTTCCTGGTGGGCAGGGGACCTTC.

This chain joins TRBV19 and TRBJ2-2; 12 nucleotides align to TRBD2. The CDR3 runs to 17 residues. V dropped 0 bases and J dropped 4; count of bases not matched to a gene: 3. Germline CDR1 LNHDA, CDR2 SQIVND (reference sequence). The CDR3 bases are TGTGCCAGTAGTATAGATCGACTAGCGGGAGCCACCGGGGAGCTGTTTTTT. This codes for CASSIDRLAGATGELFF.

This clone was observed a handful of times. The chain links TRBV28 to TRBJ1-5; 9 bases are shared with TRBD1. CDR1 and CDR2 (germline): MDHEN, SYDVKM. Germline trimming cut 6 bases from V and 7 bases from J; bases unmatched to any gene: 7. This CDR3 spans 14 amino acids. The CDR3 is CASSRTGGGQPQHF. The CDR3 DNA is TGTGCCAGCAGCCGCACAGGGGGCGGGCAGCCCCAGCATTTT.

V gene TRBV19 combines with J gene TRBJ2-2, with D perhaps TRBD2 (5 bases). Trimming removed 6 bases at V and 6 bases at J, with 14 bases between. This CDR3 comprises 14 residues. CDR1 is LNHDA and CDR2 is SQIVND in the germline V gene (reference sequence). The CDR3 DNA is TGTGCCAGTAGCGACGGGCTAGCTCCCGGGGAGCTGTTTTTT. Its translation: CASSDGLAPGELFF.

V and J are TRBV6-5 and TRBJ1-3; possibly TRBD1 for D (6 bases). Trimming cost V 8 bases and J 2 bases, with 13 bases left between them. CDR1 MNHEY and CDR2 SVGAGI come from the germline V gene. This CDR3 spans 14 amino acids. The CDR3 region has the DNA TGTGCCAGCTTGGGGGCAGTGACTGGAAACACCATATATTTT. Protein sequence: CASLGAVTGNTIYF.

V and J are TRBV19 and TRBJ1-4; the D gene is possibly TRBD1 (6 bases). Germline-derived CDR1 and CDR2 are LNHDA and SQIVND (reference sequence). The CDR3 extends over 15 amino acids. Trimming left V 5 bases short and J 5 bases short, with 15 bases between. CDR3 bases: TGTGCCAGTAGTCCAATACAGGGCTACAATGAAAAACTGTTTTTT. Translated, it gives CASSPIQGYNEKLFF.

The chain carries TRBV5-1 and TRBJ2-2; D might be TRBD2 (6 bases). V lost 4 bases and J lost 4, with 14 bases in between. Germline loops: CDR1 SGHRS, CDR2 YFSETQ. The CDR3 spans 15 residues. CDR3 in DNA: TGCGCCAGCAGCATGGCACTGGGGGGCACCGGGGAGCTGTTTTTT. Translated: CASSMALGGTGELFF.

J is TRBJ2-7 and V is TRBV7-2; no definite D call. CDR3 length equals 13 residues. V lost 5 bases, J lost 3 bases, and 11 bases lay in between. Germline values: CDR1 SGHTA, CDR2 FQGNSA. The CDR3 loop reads CASSVDADYEQYF. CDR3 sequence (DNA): TGTGCCAGCAGCGTGGACGCCGACTACGAGCAGTACTTC. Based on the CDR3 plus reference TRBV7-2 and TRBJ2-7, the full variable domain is GAGVSQSPSNKVTEKGKDVELRCDPISGHTALYWYRQSLGQGLEFLIYFQGNSAPDKSGLPSDRFSAERTGGSVSTLTIQRTQQEDSAVYLCASSVDADYEQYFGPGTRLTVT.

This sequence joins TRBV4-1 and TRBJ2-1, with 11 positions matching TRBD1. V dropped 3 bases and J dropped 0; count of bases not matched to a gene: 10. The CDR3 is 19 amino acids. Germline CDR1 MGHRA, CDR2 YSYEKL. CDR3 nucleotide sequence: TGCGCCAGCAGCCACCGGACAGGGGGCTTATCAAGCTCCTACAATGAGCAGTTCTTC. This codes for CASSHRTGGLSSSYNEQFF.

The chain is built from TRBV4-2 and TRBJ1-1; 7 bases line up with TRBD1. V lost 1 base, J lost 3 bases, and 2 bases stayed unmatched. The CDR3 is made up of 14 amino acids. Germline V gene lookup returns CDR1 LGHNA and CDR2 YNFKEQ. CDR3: CASSQVTGDTEAFF. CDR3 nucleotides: TGTGCCAGCAGCCAAGTAACAGGGGACACTGAAGCTTTCTTT.

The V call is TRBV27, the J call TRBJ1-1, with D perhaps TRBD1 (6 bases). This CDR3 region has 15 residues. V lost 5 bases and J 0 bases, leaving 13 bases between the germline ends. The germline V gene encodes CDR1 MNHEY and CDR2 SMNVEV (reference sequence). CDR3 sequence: CASSRLGGLNTEAFF. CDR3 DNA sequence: TGTGCCAGCAGTCGATTGGGGGGCCTGAACACTGAAGCTTTCTTT.

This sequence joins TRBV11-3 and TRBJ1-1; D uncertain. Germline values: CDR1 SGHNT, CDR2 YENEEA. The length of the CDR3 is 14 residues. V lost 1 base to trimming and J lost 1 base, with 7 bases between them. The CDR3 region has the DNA TGTGCCAGCAGCTTAGGGACCGAGAACACTGAAGCTTTCTTT. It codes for CASSLGTENTEAFF.